Reported below is one TCR beta chain. There is no known antigen for this receptor. No much larger clone is present one base from it, and per-base qualities are unavailable. This entry is derived from a study of CD8+ T cells in alopecia areata (dated by TCRdb to between 2018 and 2020). With respect to the entire study: Treated patients were enrolled in an open-label pilot trial of oral tofacitinib, 5 to 10 mg twice daily, for moderate-to-severe alopecia areata. Scalp clonality was compared among normal scalp (n=4), patchy alopecia areata scalp (n=8), and alopecia totalis/universalis scalp (n=8). The RNA source kit depended on sample type: the PAXgene miRNA kit for fixed scalp, the miRNeasy kit for PBMCs, and the RNeasy kit for mouse skin. TCRbeta CDR3 regions were amplified by immunoSEQ multiplex PCR using 35 Vbeta forward and 13 Jbeta reverse primers. On the human side, TCRbeta sequencing was run on scalp tissue and on sorted CD4+ and CD8+ peripheral blood T cells from healthy controls and from alopecia areata patients with either patchy or totalis/universalis disease. Biopsies were taken from tofacitinib-treated patients at baseline and again at 4 and 24 weeks into treatment, and several of those patients also had a later scalp biopsy. Tofacitinib was administered for 6 to 18 months, and 6 months of follow-up off drug were then conducted to assess delayed response and recurrence. The study used high-throughput TCRbeta sequencing to examine T cell clonal expansion in alopecia areata, in both the C3H/HeJ mouse model and human patients. Points the paper makes about the study in general: Resident alphabeta T cells in normal human skin are also sequenced, complicating scalp TCR repertoire analysis, unlike mouse skin dominated by gammadelta T cells. Higher clonality and more expanded CD8+ clones were observed in lesional scalp than in normal scalp, particularly in alopecia totalis/universalis, a finding suggestive of antigenic drive. Shared TCR sequences between patients were less evident than in mice, which may be partly attributable to HLA diversity in the patient population.

Trimming leaves V shorter by 3 bases and J shorter by 1 base, with the junction holding 4 bases beyond the gene matches. From the cysteine through the phenylalanine, the CDR3 covers 16 amino acids. Only CDR3 DNA is held: 48 bases, read in frame from base 1. CDR1 and CDR2 were assigned from the germline V gene as LGHNA and YSLEER. The sample's time point label is to be understood as: baseline before oral tofacitinib. Lesional scalp punch biopsies and peripheral blood were collected from alopecia areata patients. PBMCs were isolated by density centrifugation and stained for CD3, CD4 and CD8, after which CD4+ and CD8+ T cells were sorted on a FACSAria. The library was obtained by the immunoSEQ multiplex PCR assay. RNA was extracted from all samples and reverse transcribed into cDNA, which served as template for TCR sequencing. First-strand cDNA was synthesized using SuperScript III with a 2:1 mix of oligo-dT and random hexamers. A synthetic immune receptor repertoire was used to assess amplification bias, and residual bias was removed computationally. As for the authors' bioinformatics: After raw reads were preprocessed to remove errors, the CDR3 was defined following IMGT conventions as running from the conserved cysteine to phenylalanine. Clonality was computed as 1 minus the Shannon entropy, with the entropy normalized by log2 of the number of productive unique TCRs. Whether each scalp clone was CD4 or CD8 was inferred by checking scalp TCRbeta sequences against the CD4 and CD8 repertoires from sorted blood. TCRdb's version of the immuneACCESS table is confined to in-frame rearrangements and falls short of the full clone set. An unresolved V gene accounts for under half of the shortfall where checked; the remainder is of unknown origin. V and J calls and clone size are as listed in that table; D and trimming were resolved from the DNA. This sample comprises around 200,000 clones, roughly 63% of them detected only once. The top ten hold roughly 1.7% of the sample.

This sequence was found in a human donor with alopecia areata. The source was CD4+ T cells sorted from blood, collected at week 0. The chain employs TRBV4-3 and TRBJ2-2; 8 middle bases align to TRBD1. Here the CDR3 is given as CASSHGQGMNTGELFF. The DNA reads TGCGCCAGCAGCCACGGACAGGGAATGAACACCGGGGAGCTGTTTTTT.